The T cell receptor beta chain described here comes from a study of blood T cell repertoires in COVID-19. Across the study: Whether acute or convalescent, the COVID-19 samples came from the United States, Italy and Spain.

Original methodology: The authors estimated nucleated cell counts from reference gene primer amplification. Repertoires were generated with immunoSEQ multiplex PCR, while TCRdb's copy carries only in-frame clones and drops some. V and J calls and clone size are copied from that table; D and trimming were computed from the DNA. The repertoire holds more than 70,000 clones, with about four fifths as singletons. This receptor was taken from a woman older than 75 with active or convalescent COVID-19. Specimen: peripheral blood.

The CDR3 DNA reads as TGCGCCGAGCAGCAGCCAAGATCCTTGGAGGGGGCGAGTCAAGAGACCCAGTACTTC. It codes for CAEQQPRSLEGASQETQYF. The genes are TRBV4-3 and TRBJ2-5; tentative D call: TRBD1 (7 bases). The CDR3 has 19 amino acids. Trimming shortened V by 11 bases and J by 2 bases, and 33 bases separated the two germline ends. Germline CDR1 reads LGHNA; CDR2 reads YSLEER.